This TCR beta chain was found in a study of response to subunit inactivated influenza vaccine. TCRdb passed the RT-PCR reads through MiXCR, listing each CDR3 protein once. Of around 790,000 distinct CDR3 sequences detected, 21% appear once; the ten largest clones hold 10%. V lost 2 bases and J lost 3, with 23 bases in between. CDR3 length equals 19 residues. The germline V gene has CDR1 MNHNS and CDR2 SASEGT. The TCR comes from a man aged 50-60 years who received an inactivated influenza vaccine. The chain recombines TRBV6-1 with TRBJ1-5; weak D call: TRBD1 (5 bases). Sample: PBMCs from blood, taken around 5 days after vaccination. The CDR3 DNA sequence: TGTGCCAGCAGTGAACCCCCCTGGCGAAGGCAGGGCCTCAATCAGCCCCAGCATTTT. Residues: CASSEPPWRRQGLNQPQHF.